Listed below are T cell receptor beta chains from one sample, sequenced in a study of Ad26.COV2.S vaccination and SARS-CoV-2 variants. Some clones are missing from TCRdb's copy, which holds only in-frame ones; the method was immunoSEQ multiplex PCR. The table has about 180,000 clones, around 90% seen once. This specimen was peripheral blood, taken after recovery from COVID-19. The origin of the receptors is a human donor who had recovered from COVID-19. Each CDR3 is given with its conserved first and last residue. Each record gives: CDR3 length, J gene, D gene, clone size, V gene, CDR3 DNA, CDR3 protein. A D gene is named only where the DNA matches it firmly. A clone size is listed for some rows: how often the clone was seen (once, few, many), or a class if it is expanded.

cdr3_length: 14; j_call: TRBJ1-2; d_call: NA; clone_size: NA; v_call: TRBV9; cdr3_nt: TGTGCCAGCACCCCAACAGCTCCGGGGTTTGGCTACACCTTC; cdr3_aa: CASTPTAPGFGYTF
cdr3_length: 17; j_call: TRBJ2-6; d_call: NA; clone_size: NA; v_call: TRBV27; cdr3_nt: TGTGCCAGCAGTTTTGAGTCATGGGATCCCGGGGCCAACGTCCTGACTTTC; cdr3_aa: CASSFESWDPGANVLTF
cdr3_length: 13; j_call: TRBJ1-1; d_call: TRBD1; clone_size: NA; v_call: TRBV5-1; cdr3_nt: TGCGCCAGCAGCACAGGGGGAAATACTGAAGCTTTCTTT; cdr3_aa: CASSTGGNTEAFF
cdr3_length: 13; j_call: TRBJ2-7; d_call: TRBD1; clone_size: NA; v_call: TRBV15; cdr3_nt: TGTGCCACCAGCAGAGATTGGGACAGGGACAAGTACTTC; cdr3_aa: CATSRDWDRDKYF
cdr3_length: 15; j_call: TRBJ1-2; d_call: NA; clone_size: NA; v_call: TRBV7-8; cdr3_nt: TGTGCCAGCAGCTTAGCGGGTAGGGCTAACTATGGCTACACCTTC; cdr3_aa: CASSLAGRANYGYTF
cdr3_length: 14; j_call: TRBJ1-5; d_call: NA; clone_size: NA; v_call: TRBV30; cdr3_nt: TGTGCCTGGAGTGTAAACAGACTCAATCAGCCCCAGCATTTT; cdr3_aa: CAWSVNRLNQPQHF
cdr3_length: 16; j_call: TRBJ2-6; d_call: NA; clone_size: NA; v_call: TRBV5-1; cdr3_nt: TGCGCCAGCAGCTTGTTTTCGGACTCTGGGGCCAACGTCCTGACTTTC; cdr3_aa: CASSLFSDSGANVLTF
cdr3_length: 15; j_call: TRBJ1-2; d_call: NA; clone_size: NA; v_call: TRBV7-9; cdr3_nt: TGTGCCAGCAGCTTAGGGGGCAGGCTCCACTATGGCTACACCTTC; cdr3_aa: CASSLGGRLHYGYTF
cdr3_length: 14; j_call: TRBJ1-3; d_call: NA; clone_size: NA; v_call: TRBV28; cdr3_nt: TGTGCCAGCAGCCCCGGGACCTTTGGAAACACCATATATTTT; cdr3_aa: CASSPGTFGNTIYF
cdr3_length: 14; j_call: TRBJ2-2; d_call: TRBD2; clone_size: NA; v_call: TRBV20-1; cdr3_nt: TGCAGTGCTAGTTCGATCCGGGGGGCCGGGGAGCTGTTTTTT; cdr3_aa: CSASSIRGAGELFF
cdr3_length: 14; j_call: TRBJ1-1; d_call: NA; clone_size: NA; v_call: TRBV21-1; cdr3_nt: TGTGCCAGCAGTTGGGCGTGGTTTTTGATGGGAGCTTTCTTT; cdr3_aa: CASSWAWFLMGAFF
cdr3_length: 16; j_call: TRBJ1-1; d_call: NA; clone_size: NA; v_call: TRBV30; cdr3_nt: TGTGCCTGGAGTGTCCGAACTTACAAGGGAGGAACTGAAGCTTTCTTT; cdr3_aa: CAWSVRTYKGGTEAFF
cdr3_length: 14; j_call: TRBJ1-1; d_call: NA; clone_size: NA; v_call: TRBV6-5; cdr3_nt: TGTGCCAGCAGTTACTCCCCCGGGCAGGGTGAAGCTTTCTTT; cdr3_aa: CASSYSPGQGEAFF
cdr3_length: 17; j_call: TRBJ2-2; d_call: TRBD2; clone_size: once; v_call: TRBV27; cdr3_nt: TGTGCCAGCACCGTACCGACTAGCGGACCTAACACCGGGGAGCTGTTTTTT; cdr3_aa: CASTVPTSGPNTGELFF
cdr3_length: 15; j_call: TRBJ2-7; d_call: NA; clone_size: NA; v_call: TRBV2; cdr3_nt: TGTGCCAGCATCAAGGAGCAGGGGGGGACCTACGAGCAGTACTTC; cdr3_aa: CASIKEQGGTYEQYF
cdr3_length: 16; j_call: TRBJ2-7; d_call: TRBD1; clone_size: NA; v_call: TRBV5-4; cdr3_nt: TGTGCCAGCAGCGCCCGGGACAGGGGGCGGAGGTACGAGCAGTACTTC; cdr3_aa: CASSARDRGRRYEQYF
cdr3_length: 16; j_call: TRBJ1-2; d_call: NA; clone_size: NA; v_call: TRBV27; cdr3_nt: TGTGCCAGCAGTTTATGGGGGGGCGGGGGCAGAGGAGGCTACACCTTC; cdr3_aa: CASSLWGGGGRGGYTF
cdr3_length: 15; j_call: TRBJ2-5; d_call: NA; clone_size: NA; v_call: TRBV7-8; cdr3_nt: TGTGCCAGCAGCCAAACCCGGGAACCTGGAGAGACCCAGTACTTC; cdr3_aa: CASSQTREPGETQYF
cdr3_length: 13; j_call: TRBJ1-1; d_call: NA; clone_size: NA; v_call: TRBV2; cdr3_nt: TGTGCCAGCAGTGAAGGCCTGAACACTGAAGCTTTCTTT; cdr3_aa: CASSEGLNTEAFF
cdr3_length: 15; j_call: TRBJ1-3; d_call: TRBD1; clone_size: NA; v_call: TRBV28; cdr3_nt: TGTGCCAGCAGAACTTTCCGGGACAGCGGAAACACCATATATTTT; cdr3_aa: CASRTFRDSGNTIYF
cdr3_length: 17; j_call: TRBJ1-5; d_call: NA; clone_size: NA; v_call: TRBV19; cdr3_nt: TGTGCCAGTAGTATGGGAGGTGGGGCGGTGTCAATTCAGCCCCAGCATTTT; cdr3_aa: CASSMGGGAVSIQPQHF
cdr3_length: 15; j_call: TRBJ1-2; d_call: NA; clone_size: once; v_call: TRBV14; cdr3_nt: TGTGCCAGCAGCCACATAACAGGGAGGATCCATGGCTACACCTTC; cdr3_aa: CASSHITGRIHGYTF
cdr3_length: 11; j_call: TRBJ2-1; d_call: NA; clone_size: NA; v_call: TRBV6-1; cdr3_nt: TGTGCCAGCAGTGATGGCCTAGGGCAGTTCTTC; cdr3_aa: CASSDGLGQFF
cdr3_length: 15; j_call: TRBJ2-2; d_call: NA; clone_size: NA; v_call: TRBV3-1/TRBV3-2; cdr3_nt: TGTGCCAGCAGCCAATGGGATAACGGGGCCGGGGAGCTGTTTTTT; cdr3_aa: CASSQWDNGAGELFF
cdr3_length: 13; j_call: TRBJ2-5; d_call: NA; clone_size: NA; v_call: TRBV6-5; cdr3_nt: TGTGCCAGCAGAAGACCCGGCGCGGAGACCCAGTACTTC; cdr3_aa: CASRRPGAETQYF
cdr3_length: 14; j_call: TRBJ1-6; d_call: TRBD1; clone_size: NA; v_call: TRBV5-5; cdr3_nt: TGTGCCAGCAGCCAGGACAGGGTGAGATCACCCCTCCACTTT; cdr3_aa: CASSQDRVRSPLHF
cdr3_length: 14; j_call: TRBJ2-5; d_call: NA; clone_size: NA; v_call: TRBV5-1; cdr3_nt: TGCGCCAGCAGCATCGGGACTCTCCAAGAGACCCAGTACTTC; cdr3_aa: CASSIGTLQETQYF
cdr3_length: 14; j_call: TRBJ1-2; d_call: NA; clone_size: NA; v_call: TRBV15; cdr3_nt: TGTGCCACCAGCCCTCCTAACAGGGACTATGGCTACACCTTC; cdr3_aa: CATSPPNRDYGYTF
cdr3_length: 15; j_call: TRBJ2-3; d_call: NA; clone_size: NA; v_call: TRBV6-5; cdr3_nt: TGTGCCAGCAGTTACGAGGGGGGGCCCACAGATACGCAGTATTTT; cdr3_aa: CASSYEGGPTDTQYF
cdr3_length: 14; j_call: TRBJ2-7; d_call: TRBD2; clone_size: few; v_call: TRBV4-1; cdr3_nt: TGCGCCAGCAGCCCAGCGGGAGGAAGCTACGAGCAGTACTTC; cdr3_aa: CASSPAGGSYEQYF
cdr3_length: 15; j_call: TRBJ2-3; d_call: NA; clone_size: NA; v_call: TRBV7-9; cdr3_nt: TGTGCCAGCAGCGTTACAGGGTTTAGCACAGATACGCAGTATTTT; cdr3_aa: CASSVTGFSTDTQYF
cdr3_length: 15; j_call: TRBJ2-7; d_call: NA; clone_size: NA; v_call: TRBV30; cdr3_nt: TGTGCCTGTCACGACAGGACTACAGGTGCCTACGAGCAGTACTTC; cdr3_aa: CACHDRTTGAYEQYF
cdr3_length: 15; j_call: TRBJ2-1; d_call: NA; clone_size: NA; v_call: TRBV27; cdr3_nt: TGTGCCAGCAAGCGACAGGCTAGCTCCTACAATGAGCAGTTCTTC; cdr3_aa: CASKRQASSYNEQFF
cdr3_length: 15; j_call: TRBJ1-2; d_call: TRBD1; clone_size: NA; v_call: TRBV19; cdr3_nt: TGTGCCAGTAGTATCGCACAGGGGGTAAGGTATGGCTACACCTTC; cdr3_aa: CASSIAQGVRYGYTF
cdr3_length: 11; j_call: TRBJ1-1; d_call: NA; clone_size: NA; v_call: TRBV28; cdr3_nt: TGTGCCAGCAGGCGGGAAACTGAAGCTTTCTTT; cdr3_aa: CASRRETEAFF
cdr3_length: 16; j_call: TRBJ2-2; d_call: TRBD2; clone_size: NA; v_call: TRBV30; cdr3_nt: TGTGCCTCCGGACTAGCGGGGGGCCGTAACACCGGGGAGCTGTTTTTT; cdr3_aa: CASGLAGGRNTGELFF
cdr3_length: 14; j_call: TRBJ1-5; d_call: NA; clone_size: NA; v_call: TRBV2; cdr3_nt: TGTGCCAGCAGTGAAGGGTTTGGGGATCAGCCCCAGCATTTT; cdr3_aa: CASSEGFGDQPQHF
cdr3_length: 14; j_call: TRBJ1-2; d_call: NA; clone_size: once; v_call: TRBV9; cdr3_nt: TGTGCCAGCAGCGAGACTGAAGCTAACTATGGCTACACCTTC; cdr3_aa: CASSETEANYGYTF
cdr3_length: 15; j_call: TRBJ2-2; d_call: TRBD2; clone_size: few; v_call: TRBV6-5; cdr3_nt: TGTGCCAGCAGTTCCAGCGGGAGTGGCACCGGGGAGCTGTTTTTT; cdr3_aa: CASSSSGSGTGELFF
cdr3_length: 15; j_call: TRBJ2-7; d_call: TRBD1; clone_size: NA; v_call: TRBV2; cdr3_nt: TGTGCCAGCAGTGAAGCGGGACAGGTAGCCTACGAGCAGTACTTC; cdr3_aa: CASSEAGQVAYEQYF
cdr3_length: 16; j_call: TRBJ1-4; d_call: NA; clone_size: NA; v_call: TRBV28; cdr3_nt: TGTGCCAGCAGTTTATTTTCGGGTAGGGGGAGGGAAAAACTGTTTTTT; cdr3_aa: CASSLFSGRGREKLFF
cdr3_length: 16; j_call: TRBJ1-5; d_call: NA; clone_size: NA; v_call: TRBV6-1; cdr3_nt: TGTGCCAGCAGTGAAAGTGGGGGTAGGCGCAATCAGCCCCAGCATTTT; cdr3_aa: CASSESGGRRNQPQHF
cdr3_length: 14; j_call: TRBJ2-5; d_call: NA; clone_size: NA; v_call: TRBV7-9; cdr3_nt: TGTGCCAGCAGCACATACAGTCAACAAGAGACCCAGTACTTC; cdr3_aa: CASSTYSQQETQYF
cdr3_length: 15; j_call: TRBJ1-5; d_call: NA; clone_size: NA; v_call: TRBV5-6; cdr3_nt: TGTGCCAGCAGCTTAGGGGGACGGATCAATCAGCCCCAGCATTTT; cdr3_aa: CASSLGGRINQPQHF
cdr3_length: 14; j_call: TRBJ1-2; d_call: NA; clone_size: NA; v_call: TRBV19; cdr3_nt: TGTGCCAGTAGTCCCCGGACAGATTACTATGGCTACACCTTC; cdr3_aa: CASSPRTDYYGYTF
cdr3_length: 13; j_call: TRBJ1-2; d_call: NA; clone_size: NA; v_call: TRBV27; cdr3_nt: TGTGCCAGCAGATCTAATTTTGTGTATGGCTACACCTTC; cdr3_aa: CASRSNFVYGYTF
cdr3_length: 9; j_call: TRBJ2-5; d_call: NA; clone_size: NA; v_call: TRBV2; cdr3_nt: TGTGCCTCCGGGACTCTACAGTACTTC; cdr3_aa: CASGTLQYF
cdr3_length: 17; j_call: TRBJ2-1; d_call: TRBD2; clone_size: NA; v_call: TRBV6-2/TRBV6-3; cdr3_nt: TGTGCCAGCAGTTTCCAGACTAGCGGGGGGCTTTACAATGAGCAGTTCTTC; cdr3_aa: CASSFQTSGGLYNEQFF
cdr3_length: 13; j_call: TRBJ2-1; d_call: TRBD2; clone_size: NA; v_call: TRBV12-3/TRBV12-4; cdr3_nt: TGTGCCAGCAGAGGGGACTACGACAATGAGCAGTTCTTC; cdr3_aa: CASRGDYDNEQFF
cdr3_length: 11; j_call: TRBJ2-7; d_call: TRBD2; clone_size: NA; v_call: TRBV7-9; cdr3_nt: TGTGCCAGCAGCGCGACTAGCGGGATATACTTC; cdr3_aa: CASSATSGIYF
cdr3_length: 12; j_call: TRBJ1-4; d_call: NA; clone_size: NA; v_call: TRBV5-1; cdr3_nt: TGCGCCAGCCTGGGTGAGGGTGAAAAACTGTTTTTT; cdr3_aa: CASLGEGEKLFF
cdr3_length: 15; j_call: TRBJ2-4; d_call: NA; clone_size: NA; v_call: TRBV6-5; cdr3_nt: TGTGCCAGCAGCCCGACGACCCTAGCCAAAAACATTCAGTACTTC; cdr3_aa: CASSPTTLAKNIQYF
cdr3_length: 16; j_call: TRBJ2-5; d_call: NA; clone_size: NA; v_call: TRBV7-8; cdr3_nt: TGTGCCAGCAGCTTAGCGCCCGGGGGGCAGCGTGAGACCCAGTACTTC; cdr3_aa: CASSLAPGGQRETQYF
cdr3_length: 18; j_call: TRBJ2-4; d_call: NA; clone_size: NA; v_call: TRBV14; cdr3_nt: TGTGCCAGCAGCCAAGGGTTGCTGGACCCGACGGGCAAAAACATTCAGTACTTC; cdr3_aa: CASSQGLLDPTGKNIQYF
cdr3_length: 17; j_call: TRBJ2-5; d_call: TRBD2; clone_size: NA; v_call: TRBV7-2; cdr3_nt: TGTGCCAGCAGCTTCGCAAGGGCCGGACTAGAGGCGGAGACCCAGTACTTC; cdr3_aa: CASSFARAGLEAETQYF